This note documents a single T cell receptor beta chain sequence. Its antigen is not known. Mismatch with germline at one junction end may stem from a read error. The data belong to a study of tumor-infiltrating lymphocytes in glioblastoma multiforme. Broader study findings: T cells were not sorted into functional subsets. Only one glioblastoma patient had TCR and mutation analysis.

In germline, CDR1 is SGHNT, CDR2 YENEEA. This CDR3 has 16 residues. TCRB libraries came from RNA via three nested multiplex PCR rounds. A single record per CDR3 protein comes from TCRdb applying MiXCR to the multiplex PCR reads. This repertoire shows over 14,000 distinct CDR3 sequences, roughly 73% found once; its top ten account for 30% to 45%. Material: brain tumor tissue. The chain carries TRBV11-3 and TRBJ2-4; D unresolved. This sequence was found in a male donor with glioblastoma. CDR3 in amino acids: CASSPRQDPAKNILYF. The CDR3 DNA reads as TGTGCCAGCAGCCCCCGTCAGGATCCGGCCAAAAACATTCTGTACTTC. Looking up the rest from reference TRBV11-3 and TRBJ2-4 gives the full variable domain: EAGVVQSPRYKIIEKKQPVAFWCNPISGHNTLYWYLQNLGQGPELLIRYENEEAVDDSQLPKDRFSAERLKGVDSTLKIQPAELGDSAVYLCASSPRQDPAKNILYFGAGTRLSVL.